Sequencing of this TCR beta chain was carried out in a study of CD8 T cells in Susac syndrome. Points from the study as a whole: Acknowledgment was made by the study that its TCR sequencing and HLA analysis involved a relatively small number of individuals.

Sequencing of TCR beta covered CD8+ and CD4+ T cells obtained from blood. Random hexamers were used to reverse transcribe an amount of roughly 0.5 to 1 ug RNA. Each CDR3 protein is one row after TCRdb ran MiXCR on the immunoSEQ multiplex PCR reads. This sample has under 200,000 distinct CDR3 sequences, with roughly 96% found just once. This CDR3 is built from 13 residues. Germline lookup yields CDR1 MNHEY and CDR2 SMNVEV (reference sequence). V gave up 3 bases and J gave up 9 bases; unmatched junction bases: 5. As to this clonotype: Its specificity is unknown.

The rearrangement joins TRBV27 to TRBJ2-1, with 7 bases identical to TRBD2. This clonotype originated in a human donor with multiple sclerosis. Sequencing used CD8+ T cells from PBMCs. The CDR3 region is CASSFAGVSEQFF. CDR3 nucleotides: TGTGCCAGCAGTTTTGCGGGAGTAAGTGAGCAGTTCTTC.